This TCR beta chain was found in a study of cytotoxic CD8 clonotypes in ibrutinib-treated CLL. Background on the study: The cohort had 10 to 12 relapsed/refractory and around 14 treatment-naive patients, around 18 IGHV unmutated.

Germline loops: CDR1 MNHEY, CDR2 SMNVEV (reference sequence). V was clipped by 2 bases and J by 4 bases, with 9 bases between them. The CDR3 has 13 residues. In regard to this clone: Its antigen is not known.

Produced via immunoSEQ multiplex PCR; TCRdb's table is partial and in-frame only. Counted here are around 150,000 clones, about 88% occurring once; the ten biggest clones make up around 2.7%. Study results and caveats: Public clonotypes, found uncommonly, either contracted or stayed stable on treatment. Circulating CD8+ T-cell counts were tracked by baseline clonality, which exceeded that of age-matched healthy donors.

The authors obtained around 2 micrograms of genomic DNA from cryopreserved PBMCs for TCR beta libraries. The material sequenced was PBMCs, taken at disease progression, from a patient treated with ibrutinib. This TCR was sampled from a human donor with chronic lymphocytic leukemia. The chain couples TRBV27 to TRBJ2-7; D remains ambiguous. CDR3 residues: CASSLAVGYEQYF. The CDR3 coding sequence is TGTGCCAGCAGTTTAGCGGTAGGGTACGAGCAGTACTTC.